These T cell receptor beta chains were read from a single sample in a study of shared clonotypes between healthy human individuals. Data came from immunoSEQ multiplex PCR; TCRdb stores just in-frame clones and leaves some out. The profile covers under 2.5 million clones, with around 93% appearing a single time and 0.3% to 0.4% taken by the ten largest. The sample comprised naive CD4+ T cells from PBMCs. Receptors were obtained from a man aged 18 to 30 in good health. Some clones in this sample may be carry-over from other donors' samples. The CDR3 runs from the conserved cysteine through the conserved F or W. Each record gives: J gene, clone size, D gene, V gene, CDR3 protein, CDR3 DNA. D genes are given only for firm matches. Size is omitted from some rows. Given values are once, few, many or a class for expanded clones.

J gene: TRBJ2-1
clone size: .
D gene: .
V gene: TRBV5-1
CDR3 protein: CASSLAQSGSSYNEQFF
CDR3 DNA: TGCGCCAGCAGCTTGGCCCAGAGCGGGTCTAGTTACAATGAGCAGTTCTTC

J gene: TRBJ2-7
clone size: .
D gene: TRBD2
V gene: TRBV7-3
CDR3 protein: CASSLRANLAGGGTYEQYF
CDR3 DNA: TGTGCCAGCAGCTTAAGGGCCAATCTAGCGGGAGGTGGGACTTACGAGCAGTACTTC

J gene: TRBJ2-5
clone size: .
D gene: TRBD2
V gene: TRBV27
CDR3 protein: CASSPLASGRGETQYF
CDR3 DNA: TGTGCCAGCAGCCCTCTAGCTAGCGGGAGGGGAGAGACCCAGTACTTC

J gene: TRBJ1-5
clone size: .
D gene: .
V gene: TRBV7-2
CDR3 protein: CASSLDGSSNQPQHF
CDR3 DNA: TGTGCCAGCAGCTTAGACGGCTCCAGCAATCAGCCCCAGCATTTT

J gene: TRBJ1-4
clone size: .
D gene: TRBD1
V gene: TRBV27
CDR3 protein: CASSFAGGGLGEKLFF
CDR3 DNA: TGTGCCAGCAGTTTTGCAGGGGGCGGATTGGGTGAAAAACTGTTTTTT

J gene: TRBJ2-3
clone size: .
D gene: TRBD1
V gene: TRBV5-1
CDR3 protein: CASSILPSGQGVDTQYF
CDR3 DNA: TGCGCCAGCAGCATCCTACCTTCGGGACAGGGTGTAGATACGCAGTATTTT

J gene: TRBJ1-1
clone size: .
D gene: .
V gene: TRBV7-2
CDR3 protein: CASSLDPLNTEAFF
CDR3 DNA: TGTGCCAGCAGCTTAGACCCCTTGAACACTGAAGCTTTCTTT

J gene: TRBJ2-7
clone size: .
D gene: .
V gene: TRBV2
CDR3 protein: CASSVSTYEQYF
CDR3 DNA: TGTGCCAGCTCTGTCAGCACCTACGAGCAGTACTTC

J gene: TRBJ1-1
clone size: .
D gene: .
V gene: TRBV5-4
CDR3 protein: CASSRRGGGGTEAFF
CDR3 DNA: TGTGCCAGCAGCCGCCGTGGCGGGGGCGGAACTGAAGCTTTCTTT

J gene: TRBJ1-4
clone size: .
D gene: .
V gene: TRBV25-1
CDR3 protein: CASSDQGLGAEKLFF
CDR3 DNA: TGTGCCAGCAGTGACCAGGGGCTCGGGGCTGAAAAACTGTTTTTT

J gene: TRBJ2-5
clone size: once
D gene: TRBD2
V gene: TRBV6-5
CDR3 protein: CASSYPGLAGNQYF
CDR3 DNA: TGTGCCAGCAGTTACCCGGGACTAGCGGGAAATCAGTACTTC

J gene: TRBJ1-2
clone size: .
D gene: .
V gene: TRBV28
CDR3 protein: CASSLQGGAGGYTF
CDR3 DNA: TGTGCCAGCAGTTTACAGGGAGGGGCCGGTGGCTACACCTTC

J gene: TRBJ2-5
clone size: .
D gene: .
V gene: TRBV27
CDR3 protein: CASSSLKGPPGETQYF
CDR3 DNA: TGTGCCAGCAGTTCCCTTAAGGGTCCACCGGGAGAGACCCAGTACTTC

J gene: TRBJ1-2
clone size: .
D gene: .
V gene: TRBV30
CDR3 protein: CACPSTGLPHRGGYTF
CDR3 DNA: TGTGCCTGCCCCTCGACGGGACTCCCCCATAGGGGTGGCTACACCTTC

J gene: TRBJ2-7
clone size: .
D gene: .
V gene: TRBV5-6
CDR3 protein: CASSRTGAYEQYF
CDR3 DNA: TGTGCCAGCAGCAGAACAGGAGCCTACGAGCAGTACTTC

J gene: TRBJ2-1
clone size: once
D gene: TRBD2
V gene: TRBV6-6
CDR3 protein: CASREGQNNEQFF
CDR3 DNA: TGTGCCAGCCGGGAGGGCCAAAACAATGAGCAGTTCTTC

J gene: TRBJ2-3
clone size: .
D gene: .
V gene: TRBV2
CDR3 protein: CASSGGGPLGTDTQYF
CDR3 DNA: TGTGCCAGCAGTGGGGGGGGCCCCCTCGGCACAGATACGCAGTATTTT

J gene: TRBJ1-4
clone size: .
D gene: .
V gene: TRBV6-6
CDR3 protein: CASRLRTPEKLFF
CDR3 DNA: TGTGCCAGCAGACTCCGGACACCCGAAAAACTGTTTTTT